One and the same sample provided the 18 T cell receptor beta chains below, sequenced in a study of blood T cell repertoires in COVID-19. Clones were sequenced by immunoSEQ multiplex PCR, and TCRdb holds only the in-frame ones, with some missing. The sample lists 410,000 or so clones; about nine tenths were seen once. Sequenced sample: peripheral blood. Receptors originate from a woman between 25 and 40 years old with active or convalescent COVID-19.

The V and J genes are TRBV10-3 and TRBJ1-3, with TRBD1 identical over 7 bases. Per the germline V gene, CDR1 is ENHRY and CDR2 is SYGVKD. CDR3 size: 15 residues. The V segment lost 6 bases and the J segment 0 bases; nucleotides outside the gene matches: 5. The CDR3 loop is CAISPGQSSGNTIYF. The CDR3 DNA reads TGTGCCATCAGCCCGGGACAGTCCTCTGGAAACACCATATATTTT.

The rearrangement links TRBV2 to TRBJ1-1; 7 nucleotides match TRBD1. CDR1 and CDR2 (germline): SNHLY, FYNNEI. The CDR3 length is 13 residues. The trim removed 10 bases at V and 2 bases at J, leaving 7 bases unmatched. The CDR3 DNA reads TGTGCCACCGGAGGGGGCGCAAACACTGAAGCTTTCTTT. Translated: CATGGGANTEAFF.

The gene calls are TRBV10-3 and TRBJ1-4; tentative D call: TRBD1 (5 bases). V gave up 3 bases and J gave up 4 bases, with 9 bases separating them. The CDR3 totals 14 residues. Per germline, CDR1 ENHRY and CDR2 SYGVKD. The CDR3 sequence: CAISDLGGNEKLFF. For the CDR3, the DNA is TGTGCCATCAGTGATCTCGGGGGTAATGAAAAACTGTTTTTT.

The CDR3 DNA follows: TGTGCCAGCAGCCCTCTGCCAGGGGGCGTAAGGAACACTGAAGCTTTCTTT. Translated: CASSPLPGGVRNTEAFF. The V gene is TRBV3-1 (or the pseudogene TRBV3-2), the J gene TRBJ1-1, with TRBD1 identical over 8 bases. This CDR3 comprises 17 residues. In germline, CDR1 is LGHDT, CDR2 YNNKEL (reference sequence). Unmatched junction bases numbered 11, after V lost 4 bases and J lost 1 base.

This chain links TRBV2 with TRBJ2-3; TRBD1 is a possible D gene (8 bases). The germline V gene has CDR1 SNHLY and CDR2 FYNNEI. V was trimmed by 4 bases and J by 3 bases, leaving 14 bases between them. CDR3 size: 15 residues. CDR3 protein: CASSVPQGGTDTQYF. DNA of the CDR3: TGTGCCAGCAGTGTTCCACAGGGGGGGACAGATACGCAGTATTTT.

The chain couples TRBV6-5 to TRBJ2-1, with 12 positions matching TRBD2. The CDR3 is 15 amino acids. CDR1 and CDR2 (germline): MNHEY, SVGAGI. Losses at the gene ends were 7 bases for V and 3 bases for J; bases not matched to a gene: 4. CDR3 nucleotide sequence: TGTGCCAGCACCTGGACTAGCGGGGACTACAATGAGCAGTTCTTC. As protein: CASTWTSGDYNEQFF.

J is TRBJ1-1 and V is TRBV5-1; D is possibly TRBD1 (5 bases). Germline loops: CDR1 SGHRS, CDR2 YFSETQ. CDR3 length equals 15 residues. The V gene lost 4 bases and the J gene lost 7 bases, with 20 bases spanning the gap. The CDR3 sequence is CASSVGDTRGGEAFF. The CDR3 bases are TGCGCCAGCAGCGTAGGGGATACCCGGGGGGGTGAAGCTTTCTTT.

The CDR3 nucleotides are TGCGCCAGCAGCTTACTAGCGCGTATGGATGAGCAGTTCTTC. Amino acid sequence: CASSLLARMDEQFF. The genes are TRBV5-1 and TRBJ2-1, with 7 bases lining up with TRBD2. This CDR3 has 14 residues. Trimming removed 2 bases from V and 8 bases from J; junction bases left unmatched: 7. Germline lookup yields CDR1 SGHRS and CDR2 YFSETQ.

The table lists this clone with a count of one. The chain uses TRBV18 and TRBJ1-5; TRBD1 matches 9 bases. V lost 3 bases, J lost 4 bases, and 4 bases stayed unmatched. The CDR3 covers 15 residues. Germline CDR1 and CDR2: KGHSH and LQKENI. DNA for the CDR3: TGTGCCAGCTCACCCGGGGACAGGGAGAATCAGCCCCAGCATTTT. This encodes CASSPGDRENQPQHF.

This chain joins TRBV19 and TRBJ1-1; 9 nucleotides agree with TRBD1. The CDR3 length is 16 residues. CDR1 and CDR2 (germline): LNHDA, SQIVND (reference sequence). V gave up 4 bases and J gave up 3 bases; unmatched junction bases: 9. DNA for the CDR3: TGTGCCAGTAGTAGACAACCGGGACAGGGCGACACTGAAGCTTTCTTT. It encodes CASSRQPGQGDTEAFF.

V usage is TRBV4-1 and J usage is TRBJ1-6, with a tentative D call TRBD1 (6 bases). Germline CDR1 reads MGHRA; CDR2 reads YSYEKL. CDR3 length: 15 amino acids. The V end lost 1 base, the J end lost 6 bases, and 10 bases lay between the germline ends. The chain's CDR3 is CASSQGGTSNSPLHF. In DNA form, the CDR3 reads TGCGCCAGCAGCCAAGGAGGGACAAGTAATTCACCCCTCCACTTT.

The CDR3 is CSAGQGGGYTF. The CDR3 region has the DNA TGCAGTGCCGGACAGGGGGGTGGCTACACCTTC. The V and J genes are TRBV20-1 and TRBJ1-2, with TRBD1 matching over 10 bases. After removal of 6 bases from V and 7 bases from J, the junction contained 2 bases not matched to a gene. Germline CDR1 is DFQATT and CDR2 is SNEGSKA (reference sequence). This CDR3 has 11 residues.

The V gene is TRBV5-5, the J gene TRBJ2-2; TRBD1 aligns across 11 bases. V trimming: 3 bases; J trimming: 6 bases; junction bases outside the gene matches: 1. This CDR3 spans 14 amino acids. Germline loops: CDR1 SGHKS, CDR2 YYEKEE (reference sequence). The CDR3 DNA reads TGTGCCAGCAGCTCGGGACAGGGGGCCGGGGAGCTGTTTTTT. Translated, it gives CASSSGQGAGELFF.

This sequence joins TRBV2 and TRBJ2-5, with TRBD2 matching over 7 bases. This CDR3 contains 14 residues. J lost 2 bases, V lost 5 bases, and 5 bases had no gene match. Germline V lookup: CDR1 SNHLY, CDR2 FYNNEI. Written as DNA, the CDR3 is TGTGCCAGCAGTTTTGGACTAGATCAAGAGACCCAGTACTTC. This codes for CASSFGLDQETQYF. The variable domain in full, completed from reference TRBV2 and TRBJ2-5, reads EPEVTQTPSHQVTQMGQEVILRCVPISNHLYFYWYRQILGQKVEFLVSFYNNEISEKSEIFDDQFSVERPDGSNFTLKIRSTKLEDSAMYFCASSFGLDQETQYFGPGTRLLVL.

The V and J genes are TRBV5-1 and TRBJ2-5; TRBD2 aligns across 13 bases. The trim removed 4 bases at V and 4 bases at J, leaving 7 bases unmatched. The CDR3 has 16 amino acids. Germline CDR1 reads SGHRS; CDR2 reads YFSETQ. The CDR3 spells CASSTTSGGAPETQYF. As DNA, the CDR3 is TGCGCCAGCAGCACCACTAGCGGGGGGGCCCCAGAGACCCAGTACTTC.

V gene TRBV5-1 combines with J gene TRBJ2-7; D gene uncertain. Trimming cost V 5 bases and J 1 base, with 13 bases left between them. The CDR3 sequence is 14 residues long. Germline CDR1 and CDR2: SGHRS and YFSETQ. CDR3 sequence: CASRYSQNSYEQYF. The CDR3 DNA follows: TGCGCCAGCAGGTACAGTCAAAATTCCTACGAGCAGTACTTC. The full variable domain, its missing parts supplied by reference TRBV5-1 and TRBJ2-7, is KAGVTQTPRYLIKTRGQQVTLSCSPISGHRSVSWYQQTPGQGLQFLFEYFSETQRNKGNFPGRFSGRQFSNSRSEMNVSTLELGDSALYLCASRYSQNSYEQYFGPGTRLTVT.

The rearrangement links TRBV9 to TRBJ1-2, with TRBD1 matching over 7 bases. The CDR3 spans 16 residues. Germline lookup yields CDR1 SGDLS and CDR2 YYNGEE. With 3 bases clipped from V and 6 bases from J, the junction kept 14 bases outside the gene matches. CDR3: CASSGKQGTVTHGYTF. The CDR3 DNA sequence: TGTGCCAGCAGCGGAAAACAGGGGACCGTCACACATGGCTACACCTTC.

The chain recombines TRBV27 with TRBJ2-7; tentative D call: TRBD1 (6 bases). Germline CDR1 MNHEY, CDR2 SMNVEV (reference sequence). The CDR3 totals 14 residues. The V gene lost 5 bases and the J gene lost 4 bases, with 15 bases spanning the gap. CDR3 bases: TGTGCCAGCAGTATGACAGGTACGGGATACGAGCAGTACTTC. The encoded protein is CASSMTGTGYEQYF.